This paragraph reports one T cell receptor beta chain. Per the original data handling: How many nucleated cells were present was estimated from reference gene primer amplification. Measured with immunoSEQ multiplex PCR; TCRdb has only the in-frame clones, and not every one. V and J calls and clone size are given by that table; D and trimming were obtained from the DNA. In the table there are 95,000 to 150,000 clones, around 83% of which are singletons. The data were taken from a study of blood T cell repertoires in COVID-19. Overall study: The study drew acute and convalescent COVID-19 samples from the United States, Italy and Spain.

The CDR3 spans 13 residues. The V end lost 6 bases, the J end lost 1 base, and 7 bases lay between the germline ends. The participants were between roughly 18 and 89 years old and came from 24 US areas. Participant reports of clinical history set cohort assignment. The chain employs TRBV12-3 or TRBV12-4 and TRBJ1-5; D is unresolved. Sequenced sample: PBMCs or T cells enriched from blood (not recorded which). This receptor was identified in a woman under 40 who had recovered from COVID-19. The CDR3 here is CASSLESNQPQHF. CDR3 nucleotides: TGTGCCAGCAGCCTAGAAAGCAATCAGCCCCAGCATTTT.